The sequence of this T cell receptor beta chain was determined in a study of early T cells in non-severe SARS-CoV-2 infection. Study details: Unsorted whole-blood RNA was sequenced in bulk, leaving chains unpaired.

Per the germline V gene, CDR1 is ENHRY and CDR2 is SYGVKD. The CDR3 covers 14 residues. Notes on this clonotype: As yet, its antigen is unknown. The junction and the germline gene differ at one end; a read error may be behind it.

Attachment of unique molecular identifiers was made to individual cDNA molecules. One entry per CDR3 protein, called by TCRdb with MiXCR from the 5' RACE reads. The repertoire consists of under 90,000 distinct CDR3 sequences, with around 13% occurring once and the leading ten covering about 6.1%. Points from the study as a whole: VDJdb matching favored anti-spike CD8 responses, missing private and CD4 specificities.

The chain is built from TRBV10-3 and TRBJ2-7; 9 positions agree with TRBD1. The source of this sequence is an adult who was a healthcare worker with PCR-confirmed SARS-CoV-2 infection or an uninfected control (not recorded which). Sequences were obtained from whole blood. The CDR3 sequence is CVISPFRTGDEQYF. The CDR3 nucleotides are TGTGTCATCTCTCCCTTTAGGACAGGGGATGAGCAGTACTTC.